This TCR beta chain is drawn from a study of cytomegalovirus exposure and HLA in healthy donors. Study-level findings and limits: An analysis done earlier found most TCR beta V segments productive about 87% or about 30% of the time.

In the PCR, 60 Vbeta and 13 Jbeta primers were used. The method was immunoSEQ multiplex PCR; TCRdb's version includes in-frame clones alone and lacks a portion of them. Here the sample spans about 270,000 clones, under 80% being singletons. Concerning this clone itself: As yet, its antigen is unknown.

The source material was PBMCs. The TCR originated in a female donor in good health and CMV-seronegative.

For the CDR3, the DNA is TGTGCCAGCAGCTTGTCGGACAGATTATATGGCTACACCTTC. Translated, it gives CASSLSDRLYGYTF. The genes are TRBV7-9 and TRBJ1-2, with D possibly TRBD1 on 6 matching bases. Germline CDR1 reads SEHNR; CDR2 reads FQNEAQ (reference sequence). The CDR3 covers 14 residues. Trimming cost V 3 bases and J 5 bases, with 13 bases left between them. The variable domain in full, completed from reference TRBV7-9 and TRBJ1-2, reads DTGVSQNPRHKITKRGQNVTFRCDPISEHNRLYWYRQTLGQGPEFLTYFQNEAQLEKSRLLSDRFSAERPKGSFSTLEIQRTEQGDSAMYLCASSLSDRLYGYTFGSGTRLTVV.